This TCR beta chain was captured in a study of blood T cells in healthy people across ages. The study, taken as a whole, reports: Relative to aged donors, long-lived donors carried more naive CD4+ cells and displayed higher diversity. Higher naive T cell percentage went strongly together with higher TCR beta diversity.

This clonotype was recorded once. Its cognate antigen is unknown. Because the CDR3 is missing its conserved closing phenylalanine or tryptophan, this is likely a read error. The germline gives CDR1 SGHVS, CDR2 FQNEAQ. Trimming cost V 1 base and J 0 bases; bases outside gene matches: 6. The CDR3 length is 16 residues. Combining a sample-barcoded 5' primer with a J-beta primer mix, a second PCR ran for roughly 6 to 12 cycles. Each of the cDNA molecules was tagged by a template-switch adaptor with 12 random nucleotides. TCRdb re-derived calls from the 5' RACE reads in MiXCR, one entry per CDR3 protein. The sample has about 1,400,000 distinct CDR3 sequences, approximately 40% seen once.

The V gene is TRBV7-8, the J gene TRBJ2-7, with 7 bases aligning to TRBD1. This TCR derives from a woman in her late teens or twenties in good health. Material for sequencing was blood. CDR3 nucleotides: TGTGCCAGCAGCTTAGGGGGACAGACAGCCTCCTACGAGCAGTACTTA. Translated: CASSLGGQTASYEQYL.